Listed below are T cell receptor beta chains from one sample, sequenced in a study of OX40 agonist ivuxolimab in advanced cancers. Generated by immunoSEQ multiplex PCR, the TCRdb table keeps only in-frame clones and is missing some. The profile shows fewer than 30,000 clones, around 89% of them singletons. Source: CD4+ or CD8+ T cells sorted from blood, taken in a trial of the OX40 agonist ivuxolimab. Every receptor here comes from an adult with an advanced solid tumor such as melanoma, head and neck, liver or kidney cancer. Each CDR3 is given with its conserved first and last residue. A D gene is named only where the DNA matches it firmly.

V gene	D gene	J gene	CDR3 protein	CDR3 DNA
TRBV11-3	-	TRBJ1-2	CASSLAGAGYTF	TGTGCCAGCAGCTTAGCTGGGGCTGGCTACACCTTC
TRBV2	-	TRBJ2-4	CASSELAPKNIQYF	TGTGCCAGCAGTGAATTGGCCCCAAAAAACATTCAGTACTTC
TRBV6-5	-	TRBJ2-2	CASSYSLANTGELFF	TGTGCCAGCAGTTACTCCCTGGCGAACACCGGGGAGCTGTTTTTT
TRBV29-1	-	TRBJ2-3	CSVEMGNSADTQYF	TGCAGCGTTGAGATGGGGAACTCCGCAGATACGCAGTATTTT
TRBV5-4	TRBD1	TRBJ2-1	CASSARDRGHNEQFF	TGTGCCAGCAGCGCCCGGGACAGGGGCCACAATGAGCAGTTCTTC
TRBV27	-	TRBJ1-4	CASSFGDDEKLFF	TGTGCCAGCAGTTTCGGGGATGATGAAAAACTGTTTTTT
TRBV5-1	TRBD1	TRBJ2-7	CASSLQGVSYEQYF	TGCGCCAGCAGCCTACAGGGGGTTAGCTACGAGCAGTACTTC
TRBV7-2	TRBD2	TRBJ2-1	CASSGRTSGGAYEQFF	TGTGCCAGCAGCGGCAGGACTAGCGGGGGGGCGTATGAGCAGTTCTTC
TRBV5-1	-	TRBJ2-1	CASSLDGSSYNEQFF	TGCGCCAGCAGCTTGGACGGGAGTAGCTACAATGAGCAGTTCTTC
TRBV6-6	TRBD1	TRBJ1-5	CASSWGRTGSNQPQHF	TGTGCCAGCAGTTGGGGTCGGACAGGAAGCAATCAGCCCCAGCATTTT